This is a list of T cell receptor beta chains from one sample in a study of early T cells in non-severe SARS-CoV-2 infection. TCRdb recomputed calls from the 5' RACE reads with MiXCR, one row per CDR3 protein. The profile shows about 35,000 distinct CDR3 sequences, approximately 5.9% of them singletons. Material for sequencing was whole blood. The receptors stem from an adult who was a healthcare worker with PCR-confirmed SARS-CoV-2 infection or an uninfected control (not recorded which). Each CDR3 is given with its conserved first and last residue. A D gene is named only where the DNA matches it firmly. Clone size, where shown, is once, few, many, or a class for clones that have expanded.

clone_size	v_call	j_call	d_call	cdr3_nt	cdr3_aa
many	TRBV20-1	TRBJ1-4	TRBD1	TGCAGTGCTAGAGTGGCAGAGGGGACAGGGATTAATGAAAAACTGTTTTTT	CSARVAEGTGINEKLFF
many	TRBV21-1	TRBJ2-3	-	TGTGCCAGCAGCTGCCCTGGGGCAGATACGCAGTATTTT	CASSCPGADTQYF
many	TRBV29-1	TRBJ2-3	TRBD2	TGCAGCGTTGATCACCTAGCGGGAGTTGGTACGCAGTATTTT	CSVDHLAGVGTQYF
few	TRBV10-1	TRBJ1-3	-	TGCGCCAGCAGTGAGACATACGGCACCATATATTTT	CASSETYGTIYF
-	TRBV4-2	TRBJ2-7	TRBD2	TGTGCCAGCAGCCTCTCCGGGGCGGGAGGATGGGGCTACGAGCAGTACTTC	CASSLSGAGGWGYEQYF
many	TRBV18	TRBJ1-1	-	TGTGCCAGCTCACCACTACCCGGCAGGAGCACTGAAGCTTTCTTT	CASSPLPGRSTEAFF
-	TRBV28	TRBJ2-1	-	TGTGCCAGCAGCCCAAAGGGCTCCTACAATGAGCAGTTCTTC	CASSPKGSYNEQFF
many	TRBV20-1	TRBJ1-1	TRBD1	TGCAGTGCTAAGAACAGGGGGCGTGACACTGAAGCTTTCTTT	CSAKNRGRDTEAFF
many	TRBV10-2	TRBJ1-1	TRBD1	TGCGCCAGCAGTGAGTCGCCAGGGACAGGGGAAGCTTTCTTT	CASSESPGTGEAFF
few	TRBV12-3/TRBV12-4	TRBJ2-1	-	TGTGCCAGCAGTTTAGTAGGCAGCAATGAGCAGTTCTTC	CASSLVGSNEQFF
many	TRBV3-1	TRBJ2-7	TRBD2	TGTGCCAGCAGCCAAGATATGGTAGCGGGAGCCTACGAGCAGTACTTC	CASSQDMVAGAYEQYF
-	TRBV18	TRBJ1-2	-	TGTGCCAGCTCACCCGCGGGTGGTGGCTACACCTTC	CASSPAGGGYTF
many	TRBV20-1	TRBJ2-5	TRBD1	TGCAGTGCTGGGCAGGGGGCGCGGGTGTTAGAGACCCAGTACTTC	CSAGQGARVLETQYF
many	TRBV11-2	TRBJ2-7	-	TGTGCCAGCAGCTTAGCTAGGGACACACCATACGAGCAGTACTTC	CASSLARDTPYEQYF
many	TRBV6-5	TRBJ2-7	TRBD1	TGTGCCAGCAGCTCTCGGGACAGGGGGTTGGAGCAGTACTTC	CASSSRDRGLEQYF
many	TRBV7-3	TRBJ2-2	TRBD2	TGTGCCAGCAGCCAACTAGCGGGAGACACCGGGGAGCTGTTTTTT	CASSQLAGDTGELFF
-	TRBV3-1	TRBJ2-1	TRBD2	TGTGCCAGCAGCCCCAAAGGTTCTAGCGGTCGCATCAATGAGCAGTTCTTC	CASSPKGSSGRINEQFF
many	TRBV5-6	TRBJ2-3	-	TGTGCCAGCAGCTTGGTCAGCGTCCCAGATACGCAGTATTTT	CASSLVSVPDTQYF
many	TRBV6-1	TRBJ2-1	-	TGTGCCAGCAATTGGGGAGTCGGGTACAATGAGCAGTTCTTC	CASNWGVGYNEQFF
many	TRBV20-1	TRBJ2-7	TRBD2	TGCAGTGCTCACCGCCCATGGACTAGCGGGAGGGCCTCCTACGAGCAGTACTTC	CSAHRPWTSGRASYEQYF
-	TRBV6-1	TRBJ1-5	-	TGTGCCAGCAGTGAAGCGCGAGGGAGCAATCAGCCCCAGCATTTT	CASSEARGSNQPQHF
few	TRBV7-9	TRBJ2-4	-	TGTGCCAGCAGCTCAGGGTTAGAGGCCAAAAACATTCAGTACTTC	CASSSGLEAKNIQYF
many	TRBV2	TRBJ2-5	-	TGTGCCAGCAGTGATACCGGGTTAGAGACCCAGTACTTC	CASSDTGLETQYF